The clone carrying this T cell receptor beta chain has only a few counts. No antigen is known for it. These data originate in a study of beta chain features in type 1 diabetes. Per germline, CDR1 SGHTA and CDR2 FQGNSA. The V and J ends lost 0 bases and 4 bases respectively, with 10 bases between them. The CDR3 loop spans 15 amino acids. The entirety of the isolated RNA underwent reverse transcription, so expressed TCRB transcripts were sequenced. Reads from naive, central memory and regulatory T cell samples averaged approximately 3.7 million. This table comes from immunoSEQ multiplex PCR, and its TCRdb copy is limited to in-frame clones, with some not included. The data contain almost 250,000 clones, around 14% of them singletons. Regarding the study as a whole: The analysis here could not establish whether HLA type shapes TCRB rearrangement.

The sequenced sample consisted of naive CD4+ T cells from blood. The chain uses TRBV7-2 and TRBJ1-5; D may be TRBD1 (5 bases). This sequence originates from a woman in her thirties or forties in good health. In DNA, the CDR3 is TGTGCCAGCAGCTTAGCGGCGGCAGGGAATCAGCCCCAGCATTTT. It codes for CASSLAAAGNQPQHF. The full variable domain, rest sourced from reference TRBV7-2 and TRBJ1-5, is GAGVSQSPSNKVTEKGKDVELRCDPISGHTALYWYRQSLGQGLEFLIYFQGNSAPDKSGLPSDRFSAERTGGSVSTLTIQRTQQEDSAVYLCASSLAAAGNQPQHFGDGTRLSIL.